This TCR beta chain was observed in a study of blood T cell repertoires in COVID-19 (dated by TCRdb to 2020 to 2022). Regarding the research as a whole: Collaborator samples came from the United States, Italy and Spain and covered acute and convalescent phases of COVID-19. Where available, HLA class I and class II types were obtained from metadata supplied by the sample provider rather than from assay-based typing. The material from the prospective study consisted of cDNA or gDNA derived from T cells, B-cell-depleted T cells, or PBMCs. A freely available public database, intended as a resource for researchers studying the immune response to SARS-CoV-2, is where the repertoires were released. The samples were drawn from two sources: the first 160 participants of the ongoing ImmuneRACE study, and over 950 subjects contributed by 6 global collaborators. Deeply sampled blood TCRbeta repertoires from subjects exposed to, actively infected with, or recovered from COVID-19 were included in the dataset. The sample metadata nearly always contained a de-identified subject ID, COVID-19 status, age in years and sex.

Participants in the prospective study were enrolled through a virtual design, were aged about 18 to 100 years, and lived in under 25 United States geographic areas. Cohort assignment in the prospective study relied on participant-reported clinical history from a screening survey and a study questionnaire. Mobile phlebotomists in the prospective study collected whole blood, serum and a nasopharyngeal or oropharyngeal swab from every participant. Prospective study participants could optionally give additional blood draws and questionnaires over an approximately two-month period. Before DNA extraction, blood samples from the prospective study were shipped at room temperature or frozen. Measured from the cysteine to the phenylalanine, the CDR3 is 14 residues long. The read is trimmed to its CDR3 DNA, 42 bases read in frame from base 1. V is cut by 1 base and J by 4 bases, and the space between the germline ends is 8 bases. Taken from the germline V gene (reference sequence), the CDR1 and CDR2 loops are LNHDA and SQIVND.

General study outcomes and caveats: Clinical and demographic metadata were provided uncurated, with the amount varying by source and participant.

With regard to this clone: Its antigen is currently not known. There are no base qualities to consult, and no much larger clone falls within one base.

TCRbeta CDR3 regions were amplified from genomic DNA by means of the immunoSEQ Assay, a bias-controlled multiplex PCR. Per the original workflow: Nucleated cell counts per sample were estimated from amplification of reference gene primers within the assay. Sequence reads were collapsed and filtered to measure the absolute abundance of every unique TCRbeta CDR3 rearrangement. For each sample, productive Simpson clonality was calculated as the square root of Simpson's diversity index across productive rearrangements. The immuneACCESS repertoire file appears here via TCRdb, limited to in-frame rearrangements. These files lack a portion of the clones; in checked studies, under half of the deficit traces to unresolved V genes, and the cause of the others is not known. V and J calls and clone size are as listed in that table; D and trimming were resolved from the DNA. The sample table records around 420,000 clones; 70% to 90% of these occur just once. Together, the top ten hold about 2.1% of the sample.

Specimen: PBMCs or T cells enriched from blood (not recorded which). This chain is built from TRBV19 and TRBJ2-1; confidence is insufficient to name the D gene. The sequence was collected from a woman between 35 and 50 years old with acute COVID-19. This receptor has the CDR3 CASSIGAPYNEQFF. In nucleotides, the sequence is TGTGCCAGTAGTATAGGGGCCCCTTACAATGAGCAGTTCTTC.